This T cell receptor (beta chain) was profiled in a study of blood T cell repertoires in COVID-19. The CDR3 consists of 17 residues. J was trimmed by 4 bases and V by 4 bases; bases with no gene match: 8. CDR1 and CDR2 (germline): MNHNS, SASEGT. Some clones are missing from TCRdb's copy, which holds only in-frame ones; the method was immunoSEQ multiplex PCR. The sample lists 300,000 to 450,000 clones, 85% occurring once. This TCR derives from a woman aged 18-30 years with acute or convalescent COVID-19. V and J are TRBV6-1 and TRBJ1-3; 12 positions match TRBD1. The sequenced sample was peripheral blood. CDR3 nucleotides: TGTGCCAGCAGTGCCCCGGGACAGGGGGCGCGAGGAAACACCATATATTTT. Translated, it gives CASSAPGQGARGNTIYF.